Listed below are T cell receptor beta chains from one sample, sequenced in a study of CD8+CD57+ T cells in acquired aplastic anemia. TCRdb independently ran MiXCR on the reads; one entry per CDR3 protein. This sample has about 270,000 distinct CDR3 sequences; roughly 82% occur once, and the top ten carry roughly 42%. Sequenced material: sorted CD4+, CD8+, or CD8+CD57+ T cells (not recorded which) from PBMCs. The receptors originated from a human donor with aplastic anemia. CDR3s include the opening cysteine and the closing phenylalanine or tryptophan. The D gene is left open where the match is weak. Rows may omit the clone size; those that give it use once, few, many or a size class.

J	length	size	D	V	CDR3	DNA
TRBJ1-2	14	few	TRBD1	TRBV10-3	CAISGRDRVDGYTF	TGTGCCATCAGTGGCCGGGACAGGGTAGATGGCTACACCTTC
TRBJ1-2	15	-	-	TRBV7-2	CASSFGRGAVYGSTF	-
TRBJ2-3	13	-	TRBD2	TRBV29-1	CSAPSGSTDTQYF	TGCAGCGCGCCGAGCGGGAGTACAGATACGCAGTATTTT
TRBJ2-3	14	-	TRBD2	TRBV2	CASREAGGPETQYF	TGTGCCAGCAGGGAAGCGGGAGGTCCCGAGACGCAGTATTTT
TRBJ1-5	13	-	-	TRBV11-2	CASSLTRTEPQHF	TGCGCCAGCAGCCTAACACGGACTGAGCCCCAGCATTTT
TRBJ2-7	14	-	-	TRBV7-9	CASSCRRSGYDDEF	TGTGCCAGCAGCTGTCGGAGAAGCGGCTACGACGATGAGTTC
TRBJ2-7	13	-	-	TRBV27	CASSYGRYYEQYF	TGTGCCAGCAGTTACGGCAGGTACTACGAGCAGTACTTC
TRBJ2-7	15	-	-	TRBV7-2	CASSSDSGSAHEQYF	TGTGCCAGCAGCTCTGATTCGGGCTCTGCCCACGAGCAGTACTTC
TRBJ1-1	11	-	-	TRBV29-1	CSVALETEAFF	TGCAGCGTTGCACTCGAAACTGAAGCTTTCTTT
TRBJ2-2	17	-	TRBD1	TRBV9	CASSLDRAEVNTGELFF	TGTGCCAGCAGCTTGGACAGGGCCGAAGTGAACACCGGGGAGCTGTTTTTT
TRBJ1-5	16	-	-	TRBV7-3	CASSLGAQRPYQPQHF	TGTGCCAGCAGCTTAGGCGCCCAGAGACCCTATCAGCCCCAGCATTTT
TRBJ1-6	16	-	TRBD1	TRBV5-1	CASSLVVGTGSSPLHF	TGTGCCAGCAGCTTGGTAGTTGGGACAGGCAGTTCACCCCTCCACTTT
TRBJ1-2	18	-	TRBD1	TRBV6-7	CASSYSNRGRRANYGYTF	TGTGCCAGCAGTTACTCGAACAGGGGTCGGAGAGCTAACTATGGCTACACCTTC
TRBJ1-1	15	few	-	TRBV7-8	CASSLALAPNTEAFF	TGTGCCAGCAGCTTAGCTCTGGCTCCGAATACTGAAGCTTTCTTT
TRBJ2-1	16	-	TRBD2	TRBV10-3	CAISFQRSGGTDEQFF	TGTGCCATCAGCTTTCAAAGAAGCGGGGGGACAGATGAGCAGTTCTTC
TRBJ2-5	12	few	-	TRBV5-5	CAGNLARETQYF	TGTGCCGGAAACTTGGCTAGGGAGACCCAGTACTTC
TRBJ2-1	16	-	-	TRBV15	CATSLLGGGGRDTQFF	TGTGCCACCAGCCTCTTAGGGGGCGGGGGGAGAGATACGCAGTTCTTC
TRBJ2-1	15	-	-	TRBV20-1	CSAVIRDPSYNEQFF	TGCAGTGCTGTGATAAGGGACCCATCCTACAATGAGCAGTTCTTC
TRBJ2-1	15	-	-	TRBV7-9	CASSTTQGSYNGQFF	TGTGCCAGTAGTACAACTCAGGGGAGTTACAATGGGCAGTTCTTC
TRBJ2-7	15	-	-	TRBV11-1	CASRGEVTGSYEQYF	TGTGCCAGCAGGGGGGAGGTGACGGGCTCCTACGAGCAGTACTTC